Presented here are 10 T cell receptor beta chains from one specimen sequenced in a study of blood T cell repertoires in COVID-19. Produced via immunoSEQ multiplex PCR; TCRdb's table is partial and in-frame only. The repertoire has over 150,000 clones, approximately 81% of them found once; the top ten carry less than 10%. Sequenced material: peripheral blood. The receptors originated from a woman in her sixties with COVID-19, enrolled during active disease.

The genes are TRBV4-2 and TRBJ2-1; D unresolved. CDR3 length: 14 residues. Trimming shortened V by 6 bases and J by 0 bases, and 9 bases separated the two germline ends. The germline CDR1 and CDR2 sequences are LGHNA and YNFKEQ. This CDR3 reads CASRRTASYNEQFF. The CDR3 DNA sequence: TGTGCCAGCAGGCGAACTGCCTCCTACAATGAGCAGTTCTTC.

The chain recombines TRBV19 with TRBJ1-5, with 11 nucleotides matching TRBD1. Germline lookup yields CDR1 LNHDA and CDR2 SQIVND (reference sequence). With 2 bases clipped from V and 11 bases from J, the junction kept 11 bases outside the gene matches. This CDR3 spans 16 amino acids. The CDR3 sequence is CASSIWGQGGESAQHF. The CDR3 DNA is TGTGCCAGTAGTATATGGGGACAGGGGGGGGAATCAGCCCAGCATTTT.

The V and J genes are TRBV29-1 and TRBJ2-1; D unresolved. Germline loops: CDR1 SQVTM, CDR2 ANQGSEA. Trimming stripped 0 bases from V and 2 bases from J, with 8 bases between. The CDR3 is made up of 14 amino acids. CDR3 protein: CSVEDLLAYNEQFF. The CDR3 DNA follows: TGCAGCGTTGAAGATTTGCTAGCCTACAATGAGCAGTTCTTC.

The rearrangement joins TRBV18 to TRBJ1-2; TRBD1 is a possible D gene (6 bases). CDR1 and CDR2 (germline): KGHSH, LQKENI. CDR3 length equals 16 residues. Trimming removed 2 bases from V and 4 bases from J, with 17 bases in between. The CDR3 here is CASSPGEYRALYGYTF. In DNA form, the CDR3 reads TGTGCCAGCTCACCAGGGGAGTACAGGGCCCTCTATGGCTACACCTTC.

This sequence joins TRBV14 and TRBJ2-1; TRBD2 matches 11 bases. J gave up 9 bases and V 4 bases, and 8 bases lay outside the gene matches. Per the germline V gene, CDR1 is SGHDN and CDR2 is FVKESK. The CDR3 covers 15 residues. The DNA of the CDR3 is TGTGCCAGCAGCCGGATTAGCGGGAGGGCCTCTGAGCAGTTCTTC. Translating gives CASSRISGRASEQFF. The whole variable domain, filled in from reference TRBV14 and TRBJ2-1, reads EAGVTQFPSHSVIEKGQTVTLRCDPISGHDNLYWYRRVMGKEIKFLLHFVKESKQDESGMPNNRFLAERTGGTYSTLKVQPAELEDSGVYFCASSRISGRASEQFFGPGTRLTVL.

The CDR3 here is CATNQGQGFYNEQFF. CDR3 nucleotides: TGTGCCACCAACCAGGGACAGGGGTTCTACAATGAGCAGTTCTTC. The chain employs TRBV24-1 and TRBJ2-1; 10 bases match TRBD1. This CDR3 is built from 15 residues. CDR1 and CDR2 (germline): KGHDR, SFDVKD. J lost 3 bases, V lost 8 bases, and 6 bases had no gene match.

The V and J genes are TRBV6-5 and TRBJ1-3, with a weak D call TRBD1 (5 bases). Germline V gene data show CDR1 as MNHEY and CDR2 as SVGAGI. The CDR3 extends over 13 amino acids. Trimming removed 10 bases from V and 8 bases from J, with 18 bases in between. The CDR3 protein is CAIHPGQLDTIYF. The CDR3 bases are TGTGCCATCCACCCTGGACAATTGGACACCATATATTTT.

The chain employs TRBV12-3 or TRBV12-4 and TRBJ1-1, with TRBD1 matching over 7 bases. Trimming took 5 bases from V and 10 from J; bases not matched to a gene: 7. The CDR3 runs 12 residues. The CDR3 DNA is TGTGCCAGCAGTAGACAGGGAGTGGGAGCTTTCTTT. Residues: CASSRQGVGAFF.

The chain joins TRBV19 to TRBJ2-3; TRBD1 agrees at 7 bases. The CDR3 extends over 15 amino acids. CDR1 and CDR2 from the germline V gene are LNHDA and SQIVND (reference sequence). Trimming at V came to 6 bases and at J to 0 bases, leaving 6 bases not matched to a gene. CDR3 protein: CASSELGQSTDTQYF. Written as DNA, the CDR3 is TGTGCCAGTAGCGAACTGGGACAGAGCACAGATACGCAGTATTTT.

This clone was detected a few times. The chain couples TRBV3-1 (or the pseudogene TRBV3-2) to TRBJ2-2; no reliable D call. CDR1 and CDR2 (germline): LGHDT, YNNKEL (reference sequence). V gave up 1 base and J gave up 4 bases, with 10 bases separating them. The CDR3 is 15 residues long. The CDR3 DNA follows: TGTGCCAGCAGCCAAGTAAGCGTGGGCACCGGGGAGCTGTTTTTT. Encoded protein: CASSQVSVGTGELFF.